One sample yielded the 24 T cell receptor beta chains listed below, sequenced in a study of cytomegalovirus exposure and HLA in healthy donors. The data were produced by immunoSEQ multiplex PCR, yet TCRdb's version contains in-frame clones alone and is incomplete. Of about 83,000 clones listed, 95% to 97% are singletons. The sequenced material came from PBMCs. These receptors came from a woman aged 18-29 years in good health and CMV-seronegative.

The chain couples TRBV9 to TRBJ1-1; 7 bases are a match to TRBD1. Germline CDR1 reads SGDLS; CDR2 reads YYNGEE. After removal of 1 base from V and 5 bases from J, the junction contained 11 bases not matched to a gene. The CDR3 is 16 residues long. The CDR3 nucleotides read TGTGCCAGCAGCGTACAAGAAGACAGGGTCGCGACTGAAGCTTTCTTT. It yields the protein CASSVQEDRVATEAFF.

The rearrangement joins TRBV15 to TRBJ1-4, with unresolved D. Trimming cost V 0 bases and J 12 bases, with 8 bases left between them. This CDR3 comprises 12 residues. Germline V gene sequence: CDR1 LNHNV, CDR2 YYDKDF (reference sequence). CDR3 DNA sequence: TGTGCCACCAGCAGAGATACAGCCCAACTGTTTTTT. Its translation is CATSRDTAQLFF.

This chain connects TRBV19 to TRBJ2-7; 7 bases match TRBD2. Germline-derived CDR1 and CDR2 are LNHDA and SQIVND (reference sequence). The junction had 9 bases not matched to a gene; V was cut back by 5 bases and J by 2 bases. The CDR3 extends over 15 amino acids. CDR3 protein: CASSPLGGSAYEQYF. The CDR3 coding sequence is TGTGCCAGTAGTCCGTTGGGCGGGAGCGCCTACGAGCAGTACTTC.

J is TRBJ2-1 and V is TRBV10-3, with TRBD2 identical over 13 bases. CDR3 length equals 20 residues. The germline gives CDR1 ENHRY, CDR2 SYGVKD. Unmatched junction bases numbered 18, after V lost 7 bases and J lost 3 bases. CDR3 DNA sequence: TGTGCCATCAACAAGTATACCGGACTAGCGGGAGCCGGAGACTACAATGAGCAGTTCTTC. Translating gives CAINKYTGLAGAGDYNEQFF.

In DNA form, the CDR3 reads TGTGCCAGTAGTATAGGCGCTAGCGGGAGCTACGAGCAGTACTTC. This encodes CASSIGASGSYEQYF. J is TRBJ2-7 and V is TRBV19, with TRBD2 matching over 10 bases. Trimming took 1 base from V and 3 from J; bases not matched to a gene: 3. The germline CDR1 and CDR2 sequences are LNHDA and SQIVND (reference sequence). There are 15 residues in the CDR3.

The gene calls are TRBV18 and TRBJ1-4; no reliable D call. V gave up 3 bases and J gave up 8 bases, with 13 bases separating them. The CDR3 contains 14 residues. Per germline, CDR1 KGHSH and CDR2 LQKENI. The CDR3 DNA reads TGTGCCAGCTCACCCCCGATGAGCTTCGAAAAACTGTTTTTT. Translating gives CASSPPMSFEKLFF.

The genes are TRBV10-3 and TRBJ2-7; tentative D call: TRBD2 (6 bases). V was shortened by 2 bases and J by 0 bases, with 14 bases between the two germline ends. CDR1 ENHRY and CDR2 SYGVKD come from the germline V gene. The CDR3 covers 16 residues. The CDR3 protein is CAISERAGLVSYEQYF. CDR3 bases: TGTGCCATCAGTGAGCGGGCGGGATTGGTCTCCTACGAGCAGTACTTC.

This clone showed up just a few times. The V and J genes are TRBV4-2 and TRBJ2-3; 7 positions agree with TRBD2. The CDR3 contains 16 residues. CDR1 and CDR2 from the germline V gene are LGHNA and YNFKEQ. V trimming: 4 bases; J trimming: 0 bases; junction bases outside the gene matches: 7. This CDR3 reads CASSPILAASTDTQYF. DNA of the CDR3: TGTGCCAGCAGCCCGATTCTAGCGGCAAGCACAGATACGCAGTATTTT.

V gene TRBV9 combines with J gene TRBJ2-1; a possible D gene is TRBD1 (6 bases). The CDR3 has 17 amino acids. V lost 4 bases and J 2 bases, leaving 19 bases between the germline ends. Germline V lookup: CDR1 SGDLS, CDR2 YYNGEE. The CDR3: CASSPTTGNAAYNEQFF. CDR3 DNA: TGTGCCAGCAGCCCTACAACAGGGAATGCTGCCTACAATGAGCAGTTCTTC.

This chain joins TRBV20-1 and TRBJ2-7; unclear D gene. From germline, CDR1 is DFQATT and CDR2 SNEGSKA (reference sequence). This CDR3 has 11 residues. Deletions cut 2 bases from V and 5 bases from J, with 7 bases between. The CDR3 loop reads CSARSFDEQYF. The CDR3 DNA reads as TGCAGTGCTAGATCCTTTGACGAGCAGTACTTC.

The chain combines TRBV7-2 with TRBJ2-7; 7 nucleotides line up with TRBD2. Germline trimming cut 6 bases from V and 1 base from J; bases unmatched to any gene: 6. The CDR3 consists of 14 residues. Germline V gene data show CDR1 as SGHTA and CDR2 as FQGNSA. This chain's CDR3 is CASRPGGGSYEQYF. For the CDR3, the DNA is TGTGCCAGCAGACCTGGCGGGGGTTCCTACGAGCAGTACTTC.

The CDR3 here is CASSLIAGEETQYF. The CDR3 DNA follows: TGTGCCAGTAGTCTAATAGCGGGGGAAGAGACCCAGTACTTC. The genes are TRBV19 and TRBJ2-5; 9 bases fit TRBD2. With V trimmed by 5 bases and J by 3 bases, 4 bases remained unmatched. The germline CDR1 and CDR2 sequences are LNHDA and SQIVND (reference sequence). CDR3 length: 14 residues.

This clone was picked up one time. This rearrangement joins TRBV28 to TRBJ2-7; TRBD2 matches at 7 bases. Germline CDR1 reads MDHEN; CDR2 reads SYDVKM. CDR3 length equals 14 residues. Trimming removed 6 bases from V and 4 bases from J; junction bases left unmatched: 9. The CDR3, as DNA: TGTGCCAGCAGGATGGGGGGGGTGGGATACGAGCAGTACTTC. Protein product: CASRMGGVGYEQYF.

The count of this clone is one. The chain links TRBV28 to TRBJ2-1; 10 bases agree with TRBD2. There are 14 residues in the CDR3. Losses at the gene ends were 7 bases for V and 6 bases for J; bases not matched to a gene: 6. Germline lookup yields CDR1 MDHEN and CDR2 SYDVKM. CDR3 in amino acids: CASTLAGDLNEQFF. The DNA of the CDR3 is TGTGCCAGCACTCTAGCGGGAGATCTCAATGAGCAGTTCTTC. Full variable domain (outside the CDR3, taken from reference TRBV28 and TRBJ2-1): DVKVTQSSRYLVKRTGEKVFLECVQDMDHENMFWYRQDPGLGLRLIYFSYDVKMKEKGDIPEGYSVSREKKERFSLILESASTNQTSMYLCASTLAGDLNEQFFGPGTRLTVL.

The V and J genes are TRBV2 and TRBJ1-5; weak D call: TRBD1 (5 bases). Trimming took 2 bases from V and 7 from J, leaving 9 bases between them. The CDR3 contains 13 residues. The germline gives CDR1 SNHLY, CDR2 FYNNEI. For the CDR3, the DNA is TGTGCCAGCAGTGAACAGGGTCAGCAGCCCCAGCATTTT. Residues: CASSEQGQQPQHF.

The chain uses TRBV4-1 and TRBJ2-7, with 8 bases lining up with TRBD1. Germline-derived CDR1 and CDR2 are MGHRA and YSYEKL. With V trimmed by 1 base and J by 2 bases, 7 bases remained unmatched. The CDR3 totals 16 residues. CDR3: CASSQGRTGITYEQYF. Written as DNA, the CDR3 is TGCGCCAGCAGCCAAGGCCGGACAGGGATCACCTACGAGCAGTACTTC.

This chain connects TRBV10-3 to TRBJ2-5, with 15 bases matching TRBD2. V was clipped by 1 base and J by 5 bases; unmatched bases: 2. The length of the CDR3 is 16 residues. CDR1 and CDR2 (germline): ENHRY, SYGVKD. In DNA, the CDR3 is TGTGCCATCAGTGAGTTCGGGACTAGCGGGAGGGAGACCCAGTACTTC. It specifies CAISEFGTSGRETQYF.

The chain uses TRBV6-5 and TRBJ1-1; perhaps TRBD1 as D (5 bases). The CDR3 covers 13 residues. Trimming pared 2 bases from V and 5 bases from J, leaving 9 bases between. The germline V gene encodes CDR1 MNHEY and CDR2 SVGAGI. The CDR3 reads CASSYPRGTEAFF. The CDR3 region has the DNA TGTGCCAGCAGTTACCCAAGGGGAACTGAAGCTTTCTTT.

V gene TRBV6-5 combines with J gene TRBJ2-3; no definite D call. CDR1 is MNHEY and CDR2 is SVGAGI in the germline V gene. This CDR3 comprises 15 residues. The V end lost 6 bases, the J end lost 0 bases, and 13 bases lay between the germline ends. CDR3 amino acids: CASRRSGSSTDTQYF. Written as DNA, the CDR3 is TGTGCCAGCAGGAGGTCTGGATCTAGCACAGATACGCAGTATTTT.

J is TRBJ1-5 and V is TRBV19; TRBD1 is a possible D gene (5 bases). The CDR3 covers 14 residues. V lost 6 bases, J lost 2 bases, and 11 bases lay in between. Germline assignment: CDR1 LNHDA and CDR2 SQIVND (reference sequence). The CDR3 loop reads CASSQAGGNQPQHF. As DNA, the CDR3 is TGTGCCAGTAGCCAAGCGGGGGGCAATCAGCCCCAGCATTTT.

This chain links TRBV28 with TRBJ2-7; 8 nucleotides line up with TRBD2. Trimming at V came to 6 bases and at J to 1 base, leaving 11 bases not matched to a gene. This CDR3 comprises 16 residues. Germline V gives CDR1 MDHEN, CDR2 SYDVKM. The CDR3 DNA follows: TGTGCCAGCAGCTCGGGGGGGGGAGAAGGTTCCTACGAGCAGTACTTC. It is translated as CASSSGGGEGSYEQYF.

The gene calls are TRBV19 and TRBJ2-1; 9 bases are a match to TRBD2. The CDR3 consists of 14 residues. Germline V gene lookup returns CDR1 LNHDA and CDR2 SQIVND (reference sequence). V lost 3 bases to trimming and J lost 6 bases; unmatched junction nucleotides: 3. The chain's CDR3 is CASSMASGTNEQFF. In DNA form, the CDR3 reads TGTGCCAGTAGTATGGCTAGCGGGACCAATGAGCAGTTCTTC.

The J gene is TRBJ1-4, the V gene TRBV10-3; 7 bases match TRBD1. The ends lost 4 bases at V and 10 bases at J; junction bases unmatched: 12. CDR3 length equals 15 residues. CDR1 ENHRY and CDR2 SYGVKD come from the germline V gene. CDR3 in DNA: TGTGCCATCAGTGGGACAGGCGGGGAGAGGGGAAAACTGTTTTTT. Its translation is CAISGTGGERGKLFF.

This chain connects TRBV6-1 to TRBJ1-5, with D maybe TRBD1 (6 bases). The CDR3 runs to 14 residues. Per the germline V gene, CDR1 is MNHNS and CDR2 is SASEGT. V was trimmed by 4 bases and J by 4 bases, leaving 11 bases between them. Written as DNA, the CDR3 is TGTGCCAGCAGTGGCACAGGGACAAATCAGCCCCAGCATTTT. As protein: CASSGTGTNQPQHF.